Below, one T cell receptor (beta chain) is given with its context. What antigen it recognizes has not been identified. No base-level quality is on record; no much larger clone is a single base apart. Here V drops 7 bases and J drops 6 bases, and the junction holds 2 bases not matched to any gene. The germline V gene (reference sequence) yields MNHEY for CDR1 and SMNVEV for CDR2. The CDR3, cysteine through phenylalanine, is 12 amino acids long. Just the 36-base CDR3 DNA is kept, in frame starting at base 1. TCR beta CDR3 regions were amplified from genomic DNA with the immunoSEQ assay, a bias-controlled multiplex PCR using V- and J-specific primers. In a second PCR step, the CDR3 amplicons were tagged with a proprietary barcode plus Illumina adapter sequences. An Illumina MiSeq instrument was used for sequencing of the CDR3 libraries. Turning to the authors' computational methods: immunoSEQ Analyzer 3.0 was used for export and quality control, with R Bioconductor and Immunarch used for downstream analyses. Repertoire metrics were calculated using only productive rearrangements within the normalized downsampled data set. Pathologically expanded clonotypes were defined as those larger than 5 templates in the normalized cohort. Repertoire diversity was measured with the Inverse Simpson Index. To capture all clonotypes, the CMV-specificity analyses were run on the non-normalized data set. Here the immuneACCESS table is served through TCRdb, limited to in-frame sequences with V and J called. Missing clones are a known gap in these copies; in checked studies unresolved V genes cover under half, and the rest lacks a known reason. V, J and clone size were drawn from that table, and D and trimming were deduced from the DNA. Across this sample there are about 43,000 clones, with about 85% seen only once. Jointly, the top ten make up 2.5% to 3% of the sample.

This entry is derived from a study of T cell clonotyping in hematopoietic cell transplantation (dated by TCRdb to the early 2020s). The study in broad terms: Pretransplant samples from recipients were collected after cytoreduction. In the study, over a hundred blood samples were gathered from 35 consecutive transplant recipients and their related donors. Recruitment of patients was conducted between late 2015 and early 2017, and follow-up was continued until September 2020 or death.

Study-wide conclusions, independent of this receptor: Recipient TCR diversity fell after transplant, with pathologically expanded clonotypes rising progressively from day 30 to day 180. Donor and pretransplant recipient Inverse Simpson Index values predicted broader posttransplant TCR repertoire diversity. Sample size was limited, and cells were not sorted, so CD4 and CD8 repertoire contributions could not be separated. Recipient repertoires showed only a small fraction of overlap with donor repertoires, and over 95% appeared de novo at the given depth.

The sample's time point label, decoded: recipient sample about 28 days before transplant, after cytoreduction. Blood from recipients was drawn about 28 days before transplant and again at days 30, 100 and 180 after transplant. Nuclei Lysis Solution was used to extract genomic DNA from fresh or cryopreserved unfractionated peripheral blood mononuclear cells. The sequence was obtained from a man in his 60s with acute myeloid leukemia. Some clones in this sample may be carry-over from other donors' samples. Recombination connected TRBV27 to TRBJ2-2; TRBD1 agrees with 7 junctional bases. The sample was peripheral blood mononuclear cells, taken before stem cell transplant. The DNA sequence is TGTGCCAGCAAGCAGGGGGCCGGGGAGCTGTTTTTT. This encodes CASKQGAGELFF.